These T cell receptor beta chains were read from a single sample in a study of blood T cell repertoires in COVID-19. The data were produced by immunoSEQ multiplex PCR, yet TCRdb's version contains in-frame clones alone and is incomplete. Of under 250,000 clones detected, roughly 80% appear once; the ten largest clones hold about 8%. Sequenced sample: peripheral blood. The receptors shown here come from an elderly woman with acute or convalescent COVID-19. Each CDR3 is given with its conserved first and last residue. The D gene is left open where the match is weak. Clone size is stated in some rows and not others, as once, few, many or a class when expanded.

TRBV9,.,.,TRBJ1-5,CASSVGRASQPQHF,TGTGCCAGCAGCGTAGGCAGGGCCAGTCAGCCCCAGCATTTT
TRBV19,.,.,TRBJ2-3,CASSMEVARSTDTQYF,TGTGCCAGTAGTATGGAGGTGGCTAGAAGCACAGATACGCAGTATTTT
TRBV25-1,.,once,TRBJ1-1,CASSDTSQGDTEAFF,TGTGCCAGCAGTGACACCTCTCAGGGTGACACTGAAGCTTTCTTT
TRBV5-1,TRBD1,.,TRBJ2-3,CASSLQGVSGDTQYF,TGCGCCAGCAGCTTACAGGGGGTCTCGGGAGATACGCAGTATTTT
TRBV11-2,.,.,TRBJ2-1,CASSLTGSSYNEQFF,TGTGCCAGCAGCTTAACCGGGAGCTCCTACAATGAGCAGTTCTTC
TRBV30,.,.,TRBJ1-3,CAWSVTAVSAIYF,TGTGCCTGGAGTGTAACCGCCGTAAGCGCCATATATTTT
TRBV24-1,.,.,TRBJ2-3,CATSGVGGTDTQYF,TGTGCCACCAGTGGCGTAGGAGGGACAGATACGCAGTATTTT
TRBV7-2,TRBD1,.,TRBJ1-6,CASSPDRGLNSPLHF,TGTGCCAGCAGCCCTGACAGGGGGCTTAATTCACCCCTCCACTTT
TRBV14,TRBD1,.,TRBJ2-2,CASSRIPGQGSGELFF,TGTGCCAGCAGCCGGATCCCGGGACAGGGCTCCGGGGAGCTGTTTTTT
TRBV15,TRBD2,.,TRBJ2-2,CATSRTGTSVQGELFF,TGTGCCACCAGCAGGACCGGGACTAGCGTTCAAGGGGAGCTGTTTTTT
TRBV19,.,.,TRBJ1-1,CASSIAEGLAEAFF,TGTGCCAGTAGTATAGCAGAGGGTCTGGCTGAAGCTTTCTTT
TRBV7-3,TRBD2,once,TRBJ2-7,CASSVGLAGPAEQYF,TGTGCCAGCAGCGTGGGACTAGCGGGCCCCGCCGAGCAGTACTTC
TRBV21-1,.,.,TRBJ2-2,CASPLGTSGSTGELFF,TGTGCCAGCCCTCTCGGGACTAGCGGTAGCACCGGGGAGCTGTTTTTT
TRBV3-1/TRBV3-2,TRBD1,.,TRBJ1-1,CASSQDWRGREAFF,TGTGCCAGCAGCCAAGATTGGAGGGGGCGAGAAGCTTTCTTT
TRBV19,.,.,TRBJ2-5,CASSRQIQETQYF,TGTGCCAGTAGCCGACAGATCCAAGAGACCCAGTACTTC
TRBV5-6,.,.,TRBJ2-5,CASSPVSRGAETQYF,TGTGCCAGCAGCCCAGTTAGCAGGGGGGCTGAGACCCAGTACTTC
TRBV23-1,.,.,TRBJ1-5,CASSHSGVSNQPQHF,TGCGCCAGCAGTCACTCGGGAGTTAGCAATCAGCCCCAGCATTTT
TRBV12-3/TRBV12-4,.,.,TRBJ2-7,CASRRDTSYEQYF,TGTGCCAGCAGACGGGACACGAGCTACGAGCAGTACTTC
TRBV7-3,TRBD1,.,TRBJ1-6,CASSSRQGYSPLHF,TGTGCCAGCAGCTCTCGACAGGGTTATTCACCCCTCCACTTT
TRBV11-3,.,.,TRBJ2-3,CASSGGMSTDTQYF,TGTGCCAGCAGTGGGGGGATGAGCACAGATACGCAGTATTTT
TRBV4-2,.,.,TRBJ1-2,CASSQDDGRRLNYGYTF,TGTGCCAGCAGCCAAGATGATGGTAGGCGGCTTAACTATGGCTACACCTTC
TRBV6-5,.,once,TRBJ2-3,CASRPPGTDTQYF,TGTGCCAGCCGTCCCCCAGGCACAGATACGCAGTATTTT
TRBV29-1,.,.,TRBJ2-1,CSVENVGSSYNEQFF,TGCAGCGTTGAAAACGTCGGGAGCTCCTACAATGAGCAGTTCTTC
TRBV11-2,TRBD1,.,TRBJ1-4,CASSLSGRGREKLFF,TGTGCCAGCAGCTTGAGCGGCAGGGGGAGGGAAAAACTGTTTTTT
TRBV2,TRBD1,.,TRBJ1-2,CASSGRGRFEYGYTF,TGTGCCAGCAGTGGGAGGGGGCGCTTCGAATATGGCTACACCTTC
TRBV30,.,.,TRBJ1-1,CAGSDRISWTEAFF,TGTGCCGGTTCAGACAGGATTTCTTGGACTGAAGCTTTCTTT
TRBV19,.,.,TRBJ1-1,CASRHLVVREYTEAFF,TGTGCCAGTAGACACTTAGTTGTTCGGGAGTACACTGAAGCTTTCTTT
TRBV5-6,TRBD1,.,TRBJ2-7,CASSLIATGTYEQYF,TGTGCCAGCAGCTTGATCGCGACAGGGACCTACGAGCAGTACTTC
TRBV12-3/TRBV12-4,TRBD1,.,TRBJ2-7,CASSQGVGYEQYF,TGTGCCAGCAGTCAGGGGGTGGGGTACGAGCAGTACTTC
TRBV10-2,.,.,TRBJ2-6,CASSALSGANVLTF,TGCGCCAGCAGTGCCCTCTCTGGGGCCAACGTCCTGACTTTC
TRBV7-2,.,few,TRBJ2-7,CASSLSSYEQYF,TGTGCCAGCAGCCTGTCGTCCTACGAGCAGTACTTC
TRBV14,TRBD2,.,TRBJ2-3,CASSLTQGSGRRTDTQYF,TGTGCCAGCAGCCTAACCCAGGGTAGCGGGAGAAGGACAGATACGCAGTATTTT
TRBV3-1/TRBV3-2,TRBD1,.,TRBJ2-5,CASSPGTGVTQYF,TGTGCCAGCAGCCCCGGGACAGGGGTGACCCAGTACTTC
TRBV2,.,.,TRBJ1-2,CASSDQGGHYGYTF,TGTGCCAGCAGTGACCAGGGAGGGCACTATGGCTACACCTTC
TRBV11-2,.,.,TRBJ1-4,CASSFDEATQGLQFF,TGTGCCAGCAGCTTCGATGAGGCAACCCAAGGTCTCCAGTTTTTT
TRBV30,.,.,TRBJ1-3,CAWSVTGNTIYF,TGTGCCTGGAGTGTAACAGGAAACACCATATATTTT
TRBV3-1/TRBV3-2,.,.,TRBJ1-5,CASSPDRNSNQPQHF,TGTGCCAGCAGCCCCGACAGGAATAGCAATCAGCCCCAGCATTTT
TRBV5-6,TRBD1,few,TRBJ1-5,CASSRGQGGGYSNQPQHF,TGTGCCAGCAGCAGGGGACAGGGGGGAGGTTATAGCAATCAGCCCCAGCATTTT
TRBV5-1,.,.,TRBJ2-7,CASSLEVSFEQYF,TGCGCCAGCAGCTTGGAGGTTAGCTTCGAGCAGTACTTC
TRBV7-3,.,.,TRBJ2-3,CASSPAVTDTQYF,TGTGCCAGCAGCCCCGCGGTCACAGATACGCAGTATTTT
TRBV12-2,.,.,TRBJ1-6,CASRLAQAPALHF,TGTGCAAGTCGCTTAGCTCAAGCGCCAGCCCTCCACTTT
TRBV5-4,TRBD1,once,TRBJ2-2,CASSPTGPKNTGELFF,TGTGCCAGCAGCCCGACAGGGCCCAAGAACACCGGGGAGCTGTTTTTT
TRBV5-4,.,.,TRBJ2-5,CASSFSGAETQYF,TGTGCCAGCAGCTTTTCAGGGGCAGAGACCCAGTACTTC
TRBV9,.,.,TRBJ1-5,CASSVGAGDSNQPQHF,TGTGCCAGCAGCGTAGGGGCGGGAGATAGCAATCAGCCCCAGCATTTT
TRBV5-1,TRBD1,.,TRBJ2-7,CASSTGQGAYEQYF,TGCGCCAGCAGCACGGGACAGGGGGCTTACGAGCAGTACTTC
TRBV7-2,.,.,TRBJ1-1,CASGVGLGTEAFF,TGTGCCAGCGGAGTGGGACTGGGCACTGAAGCTTTCTTT
TRBV27,.,few,TRBJ1-5,CATLRPSNQPQHF,TGTGCCACCTTGAGGCCTAGCAATCAGCCCCAGCATTTT